A single sample is the source of the 12 T cell receptor beta chains below, sequenced in a study of shared clonotypes between healthy human individuals. The data were produced by immunoSEQ multiplex PCR, yet TCRdb's version contains in-frame clones alone and is incomplete. The sample carries about 1.5 million clones, approximately 97% recorded once. The sequenced sample was naive CD4+ T cells sorted from blood. Subset reported: CD45RA+ positively selected. The receptors stem from a man aged 30 to 45 in good health.

The rearrangement joins TRBV6-5 to TRBJ1-3, with D hard to call. There are 15 residues in the CDR3. Germline V gene sequence: CDR1 MNHEY, CDR2 SVGAGI. V was trimmed by 0 bases and J by 0 bases, leaving 6 bases between them. CDR3 sequence (DNA): TGTGCCAGCAGTTACTCGGCAGACTCTGGAAACACCATATATTTT. Translating it yields CASSYSADSGNTIYF.

The chain links TRBV7-2 to TRBJ2-7; 9 bases match TRBD2. J lost 7 bases, V lost 0 bases, and 10 bases had no gene match. CDR3 size: 16 residues. CDR1 and CDR2 (germline): SGHTA, FQGNSA. CDR3 sequence: CASSLASVAGAGEQYF. The CDR3, as DNA: TGTGCCAGCAGCTTAGCGAGTGTAGCGGGGGCGGGGGAGCAGTACTTC.

The genes are TRBV11-2 and TRBJ2-2; D is possibly TRBD1 (5 bases). The length of the CDR3 is 14 residues. Per germline, CDR1 SGHAT and CDR2 FQNNGV. V was trimmed by 6 bases and J by 8 bases, leaving 16 bases between them. The CDR3, as DNA: TGTGCCAGCAGACCTCTCGACAGTCCGGGGGAGCTGTTTTTT. This gives the protein CASRPLDSPGELFF.

Only one count was recorded for this clone. V gene TRBV9 combines with J gene TRBJ1-5; the D is unclear. CDR3 length: 13 residues. The germline gives CDR1 SGDLS, CDR2 YYNGEE. V gave up 4 bases and J gave up 6 bases, with 11 bases separating them. CDR3 sequence (DNA): TGTGCCAGCAGCACCCAAGAGGGTCAGCCCCAGCATTTT. This gives the protein CASSTQEGQPQHF.

The chain uses TRBV7-9 and TRBJ1-3, with D hard to call. This CDR3 is built from 17 residues. CDR1 is SEHNR and CDR2 is FQNEAQ in the germline V gene (reference sequence). V dropped 3 bases and J dropped 7 bases, with 22 bases sitting between them. The CDR3 nucleotides read TGTGCCAGCAGCTTTTTTTCAAAGTATTATAAGGGCAACACCATATATTTT. This encodes CASSFFSKYYKGNTIYF.

The V and J genes are TRBV30 and TRBJ2-3; 14 bases match TRBD2. The CDR3 runs 16 residues. The germline V gene encodes CDR1 GTSNPN and CDR2 SVGIG (reference sequence). V trimming: 2 bases; J trimming: 1 base; junction bases outside the gene matches: 2. The CDR3 nucleotides are TGTGCCTGGAGTCCGGGACTAGCGGGAGGCACAGATACGCAGTATTTT. Translating it yields CAWSPGLAGGTDTQYF. Based on the CDR3 plus reference TRBV30 and TRBJ2-3, the full variable domain is SQTIHQWPATLVQPVGSPLSLECTVEGTSNPNLYWYRQAAGRGLQLLFYSVGIGQISSEVPQNLSASRPQDRQFILSSKKLLLSDSGFYLCAWSPGLAGGTDTQYFGPGTRLTVL.

The chain joins TRBV27 to TRBJ2-3, with 16 bases identical to TRBD2. Germline CDR1 is MNHEY and CDR2 is SMNVEV (reference sequence). CDR3 length: 16 residues. Trimming took 6 bases from V and 8 from J; bases not matched to a gene: 8. Written as DNA, the CDR3 is TGTGCCAGCAGCTCCGGGACTAGCGGGAGGGTCGGTACGCAGTATTTT. Residues: CASSSGTSGRVGTQYF.

This clone was detected once. V gene TRBV5-1 combines with J gene TRBJ1-4; a weak D match, TRBD1 (6 bases). V lost 4 bases to trimming and J lost 7 bases, with 14 bases between them. CDR1 and CDR2 (germline): SGHRS, YFSETQ. The CDR3 extends over 14 amino acids. This chain's CDR3 is CASSAGHLGEKLFF. The CDR3 bases are TGCGCCAGCAGCGCGGGACATCTTGGTGAAAAACTGTTTTTT.

This clone has just one count. The chain uses TRBV11-2 and TRBJ1-3; 8 bases match TRBD1. Germline loops: CDR1 SGHAT, CDR2 FQNNGV. The CDR3 is made up of 18 amino acids. J was trimmed by 3 bases and V by 7 bases; bases with no gene match: 17. This chain's CDR3 is CASTSGRGRQLLGNTIYF. The CDR3 DNA follows: TGTGCCAGCACGTCGGGCAGGGGGCGCCAATTACTTGGAAACACCATATATTTT.

This clone occurred once. The chain recombines TRBV2 with TRBJ2-5; either TRBD1 or TRBD2 may fit D (5 bases each). The germline gives CDR1 SNHLY, CDR2 FYNNEI. This CDR3 contains 13 residues. Deletions cut 8 bases from V and 5 bases from J, with 15 bases between. The CDR3 here is CASAKWGSETQYF. The CDR3 DNA reads as TGTGCCAGCGCAAAGTGGGGGTCGGAGACCCAGTACTTC.

The chain recombines TRBV5-1 with TRBJ2-7; no definite D call. The germline V and J ends were trimmed by 4 bases and 3 bases, with 17 bases remaining between them. The CDR3 extends over 15 amino acids. Germline V gene data show CDR1 as SGHRS and CDR2 as YFSETQ. DNA for the CDR3: TGCGCCAGCAGCCCCGCCCCGGCCCAAAGCTACGAGCAGTACTTC. This translates into CASSPAPAQSYEQYF.

CDR3 sequence reads: CASSQAGTSESYEQYF. CDR3 DNA: TGCGCCAGCAGCCAGGCCGGGACTAGCGAATCCTACGAGCAGTACTTC. This sequence joins TRBV4-1 and TRBJ2-7; 10 bases align to TRBD2. Germline V lookup: CDR1 MGHRA, CDR2 YSYEKL. V trimming: 3 bases; J trimming: 1 base; junction bases outside the gene matches: 6. The CDR3 runs to 16 residues.